Each of the 6 T cell receptor beta chains below was sequenced from the same sample in a study of T-cell reconstitution after alpha-beta-depleted transplantation in children. Unique molecular identifiers were incorporated into the prepared TCRbeta library. TCRdb analysed the PCR reads with MiXCR anew, one entry per CDR3 protein. Of around 500,000 distinct CDR3 sequences listed, more than 20% are singletons. This sample comprised PBMCs, mostly from graft donor cells, obtained 360 days after TCRalphabeta/CD19-depleted stem cell transplant. These receptor sequences come from a boy in the first two years of life who had a stem cell transplant for acute myeloid leukemia, so the T cells may come from the graft donor.

There are a few counts of this clonotype. The V gene is TRBV7-2, the J gene TRBJ2-1; 13 nucleotides agree with TRBD2. The CDR3 consists of 17 residues. V shed 3 bases and J 10 bases; nucleotides not matched to a gene: 12. Germline V gives CDR1 SGHTA, CDR2 FQGNSA. CDR3 nucleotide sequence: TGTGCCAGCAGCTTCGCCCAAACTAGCGGGGGGGCCAGGGAGCAGTTCTTC. Amino acids: CASSFAQTSGGAREQFF.

The rearrangement joins TRBV18 to TRBJ1-5; 11 nucleotides align to TRBD1. The germline V gene encodes CDR1 KGHSH and CDR2 LQKENI. With 2 bases clipped from V and 0 bases from J, the junction kept 6 bases outside the gene matches. The length of the CDR3 is 18 residues. The CDR3: CASSPGTGGSYSNQPQHF. CDR3 DNA sequence: TGTGCCAGCTCACCAGGGACAGGGGGATCCTATAGCAATCAGCCCCAGCATTTT.

This clonotype occurred a few times. The V gene is TRBV12-3 or TRBV12-4, the J gene TRBJ2-7; possibly TRBD2 for D (5 bases). Trimming took off 3 bases at V and 1 base at J, with 10 bases between the two ends. This CDR3 region has 14 residues. The CDR3: CASSFAGMSYEQYF. DNA of the CDR3: TGTGCCAGCAGTTTCGCGGGCATGTCCTACGAGCAGTACTTC.

This clonotype was seen repeatedly, ten times or more. The chain couples TRBV18 to TRBJ2-1, with D perhaps matching TRBD1 (5 bases). Germline CDR1 is KGHSH and CDR2 is LQKENI. V lost 3 bases, J lost 6 bases, and 15 bases lay in between. This CDR3 contains 15 residues. CDR3 loop: CASSPRQGFTNEQFF. CDR3 nucleotides: TGTGCCAGCTCACCGAGGCAGGGCTTTACCAATGAGCAGTTCTTC. Full variable domain (rest looked up from reference TRBV18 and TRBJ2-1): NAGVMQNPRHLVRRRGQEARLRCSPMKGHSHVYWYRQLPEEGLKFMVYLQKENIIDESGMPKERFSAEFPKEGPSILRIQQVVRGDSAAYFCASSPRQGFTNEQFFGPGTRLTVL.

The genes are TRBV29-1 and TRBJ2-5, with D uncertain. Germline V gives CDR1 SQVTM, CDR2 ANQGSEA. This CDR3 spans 13 amino acids. V lost 6 bases and J lost 2, with 13 bases in between. CDR3 DNA sequence: TGCAGCGTGCAAGGACGGCTGCAAGAGACCCAGTACTTC. This encodes CSVQGRLQETQYF.

This clonotype was seen ten or more times. The chain joins TRBV12-3 or TRBV12-4 to TRBJ1-5, with TRBD1 identical over 7 bases. This CDR3 is built from 14 residues. Germline trimming cut 5 bases from V and 4 bases from J; bases unmatched to any gene: 5. The CDR3 spells CASSPSRGNQPQHF. The CDR3 DNA sequence: TGTGCCAGCAGTCCCTCCAGGGGGAATCAGCCCCAGCATTTT.